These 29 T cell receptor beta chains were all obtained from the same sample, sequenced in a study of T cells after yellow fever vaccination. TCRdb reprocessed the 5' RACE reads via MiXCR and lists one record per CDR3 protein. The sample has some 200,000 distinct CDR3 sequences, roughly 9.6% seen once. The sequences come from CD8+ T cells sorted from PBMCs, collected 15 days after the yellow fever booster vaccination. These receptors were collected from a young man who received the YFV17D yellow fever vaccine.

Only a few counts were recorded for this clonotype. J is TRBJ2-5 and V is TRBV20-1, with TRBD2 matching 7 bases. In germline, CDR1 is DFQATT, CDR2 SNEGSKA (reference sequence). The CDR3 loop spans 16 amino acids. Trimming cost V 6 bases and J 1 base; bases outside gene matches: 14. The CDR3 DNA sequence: TGCAGTGCCAGGTGGGACGGCGGGACTACCCAAGAGACCCAGTACTTC. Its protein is CSARWDGGTTQETQYF.

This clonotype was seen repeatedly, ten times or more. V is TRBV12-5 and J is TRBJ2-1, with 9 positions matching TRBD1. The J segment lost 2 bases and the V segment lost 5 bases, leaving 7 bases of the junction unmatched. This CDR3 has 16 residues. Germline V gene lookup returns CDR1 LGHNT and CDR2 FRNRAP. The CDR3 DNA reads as TGTGCTAGTGGTATTACCGGGACAGGGCCCTACAATGAGCAGTTCTTC. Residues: CASGITGTGPYNEQFF.

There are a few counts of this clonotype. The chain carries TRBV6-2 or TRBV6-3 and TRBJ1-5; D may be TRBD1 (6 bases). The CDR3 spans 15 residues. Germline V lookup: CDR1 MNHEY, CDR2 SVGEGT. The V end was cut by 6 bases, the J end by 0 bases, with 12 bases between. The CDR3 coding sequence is TGTGCCAGCAGCGGCAGGGGATATAGCAATCAGCCCCAGCATTTT. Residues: CASSGRGYSNQPQHF.

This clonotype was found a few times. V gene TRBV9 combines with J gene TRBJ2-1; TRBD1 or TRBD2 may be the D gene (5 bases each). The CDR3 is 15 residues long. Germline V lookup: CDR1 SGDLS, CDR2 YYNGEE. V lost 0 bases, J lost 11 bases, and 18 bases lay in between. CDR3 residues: CASSVGQGPSLKQFF. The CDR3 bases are TGTGCCAGCAGCGTAGGGCAGGGACCCTCTCTTAAGCAGTTCTTC.

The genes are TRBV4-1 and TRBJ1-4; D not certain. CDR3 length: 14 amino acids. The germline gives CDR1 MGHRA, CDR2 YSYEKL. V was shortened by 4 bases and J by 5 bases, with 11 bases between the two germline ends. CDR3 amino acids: CASSPVGSNEKLFF. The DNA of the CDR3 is TGCGCCAGCAGCCCAGTTGGGTCCAATGAAAAACTGTTTTTT.

CDR3 DNA sequence: TGTGCCAGCAGCATTTTTGCTAGCGGGGGGGCCGAGGAGCAGTTCTTC. Its protein product is CASSIFASGGAEEQFF. The chain links TRBV9 to TRBJ2-1; 12 nucleotides line up with TRBD2. This CDR3 is built from 16 residues. The trim removed 4 bases at V and 10 bases at J, leaving 12 bases unmatched. Germline values: CDR1 SGDLS, CDR2 YYNGEE.

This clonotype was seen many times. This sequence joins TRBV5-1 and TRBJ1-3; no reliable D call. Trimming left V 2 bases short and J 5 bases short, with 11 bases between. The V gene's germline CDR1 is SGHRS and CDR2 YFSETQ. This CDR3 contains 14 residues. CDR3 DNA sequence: TGCGCCAGCAGCTTATTCGGTTGGAGAAACACCATATATTTT. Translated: CASSLFGWRNTIYF.

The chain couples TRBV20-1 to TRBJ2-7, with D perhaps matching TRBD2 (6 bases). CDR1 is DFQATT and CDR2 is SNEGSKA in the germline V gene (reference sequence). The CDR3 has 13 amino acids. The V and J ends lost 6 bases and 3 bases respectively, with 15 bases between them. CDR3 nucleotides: TGCAGTGCCCTAATTGGCGGGAACTACGAGCAGTACGTC. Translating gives CSALIGGNYEQYV.

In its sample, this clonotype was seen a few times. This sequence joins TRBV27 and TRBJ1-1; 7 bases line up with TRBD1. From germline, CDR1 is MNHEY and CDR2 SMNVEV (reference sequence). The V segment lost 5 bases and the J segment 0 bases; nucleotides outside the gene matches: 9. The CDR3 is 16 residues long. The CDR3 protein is CASSERGPVMNTEAFF. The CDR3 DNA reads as TGTGCCAGCAGTGAAAGGGGGCCGGTTATGAACACTGAAGCTTTCTTT.

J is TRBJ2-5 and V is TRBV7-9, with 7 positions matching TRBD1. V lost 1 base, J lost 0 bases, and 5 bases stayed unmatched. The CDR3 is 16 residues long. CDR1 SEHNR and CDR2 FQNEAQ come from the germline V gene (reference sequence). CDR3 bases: TGTGCCAGCAGCTTAGTCGGCAGGGGGTACCAAGAGACCCAGTACTTC. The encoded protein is CASSLVGRGYQETQYF.

The CDR3 reads CASSVTGLGTEAFF. The CDR3, as DNA: TGTGCCAGCAGCGTGACGGGGTTGGGCACTGAAGCTTTCTTT. V is TRBV9 and J is TRBJ1-1; D remains ambiguous. The ends were cut back, 2 bases at V and 4 bases at J, with 12 bases in the middle. The germline gives CDR1 SGDLS, CDR2 YYNGEE. CDR3 length equals 14 residues.

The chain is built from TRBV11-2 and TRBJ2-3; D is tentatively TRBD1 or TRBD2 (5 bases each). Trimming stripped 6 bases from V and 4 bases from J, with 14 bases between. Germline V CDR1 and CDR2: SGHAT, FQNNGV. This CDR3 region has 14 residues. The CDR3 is CASRQGTRADTQYF. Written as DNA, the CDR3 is TGTGCCAGCAGACAAGGGACGCGTGCAGATACGCAGTATTTT.

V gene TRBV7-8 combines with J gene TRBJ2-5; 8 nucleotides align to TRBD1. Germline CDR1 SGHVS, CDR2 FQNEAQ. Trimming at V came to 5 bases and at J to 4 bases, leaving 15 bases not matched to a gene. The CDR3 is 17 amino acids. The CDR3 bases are TGTGCCAGCAGCAATAGACACGGGCAGGGGGCAATAGAGACCCAGTACTTC. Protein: CASSNRHGQGAIETQYF.

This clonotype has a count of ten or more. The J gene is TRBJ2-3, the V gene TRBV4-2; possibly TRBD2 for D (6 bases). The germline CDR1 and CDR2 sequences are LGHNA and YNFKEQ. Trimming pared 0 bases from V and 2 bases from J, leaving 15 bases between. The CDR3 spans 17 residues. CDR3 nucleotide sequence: TGTGCCAGCAGCCAAGACCGGGGCAGCGGGCCCACAGATACGCAGTATTTT. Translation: CASSQDRGSGPTDTQYF.

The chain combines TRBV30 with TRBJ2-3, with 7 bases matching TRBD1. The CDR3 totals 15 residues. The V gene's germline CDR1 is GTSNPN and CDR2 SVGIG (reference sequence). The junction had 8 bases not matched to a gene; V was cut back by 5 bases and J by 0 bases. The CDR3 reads CAWAPGQQSTDTQYF. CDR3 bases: TGTGCCTGGGCCCCGGGACAGCAAAGCACAGATACGCAGTATTTT. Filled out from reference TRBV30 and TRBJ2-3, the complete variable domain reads SQTIHQWPATLVQPVGSPLSLECTVEGTSNPNLYWYRQAAGRGLQLLFYSVGIGQISSEVPQNLSASRPQDRQFILSSKKLLLSDSGFYLCAWAPGQQSTDTQYFGPGTRLTVL.

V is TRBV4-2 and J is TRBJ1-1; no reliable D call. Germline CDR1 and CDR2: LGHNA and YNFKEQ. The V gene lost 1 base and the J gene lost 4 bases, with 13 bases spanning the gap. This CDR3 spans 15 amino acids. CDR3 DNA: TGTGCCAGCAGCCAAGGATATTATGAGGGCACTGAAGCTTTCTTT. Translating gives CASSQGYYEGTEAFF.

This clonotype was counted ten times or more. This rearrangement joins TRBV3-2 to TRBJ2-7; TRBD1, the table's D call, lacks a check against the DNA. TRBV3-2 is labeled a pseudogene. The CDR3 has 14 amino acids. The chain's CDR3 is CASSQETGGYEQYV. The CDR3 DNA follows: TGTGCCAGCAGCCAAGAGACAGGGGGCTACGAGCAGTACGTC.

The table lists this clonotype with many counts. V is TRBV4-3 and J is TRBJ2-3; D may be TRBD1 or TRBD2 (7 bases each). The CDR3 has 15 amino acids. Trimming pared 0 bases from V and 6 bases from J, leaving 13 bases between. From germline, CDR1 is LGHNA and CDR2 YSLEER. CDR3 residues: CASSQDYRGGDTQYF. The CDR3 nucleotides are TGCGCCAGCAGCCAAGATTACAGGGGAGGGGATACGCAGTATTTT.

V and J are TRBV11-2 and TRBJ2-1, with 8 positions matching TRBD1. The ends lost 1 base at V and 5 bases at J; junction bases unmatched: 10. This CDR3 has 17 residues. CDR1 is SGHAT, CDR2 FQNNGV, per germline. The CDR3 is CASSLGTGLNVDNEQFF. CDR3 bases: TGTGCCAGCAGCTTAGGGACAGGGTTGAACGTTGACAATGAGCAGTTCTTC.

The CDR3 loop is CASSYTGLGDTQYF. For the CDR3, the DNA is TGTGCCAGCAGTTACACGGGACTTGGGGATACGCAGTATTTT. V and J are TRBV6-5 and TRBJ2-3; possibly TRBD2 for D (6 bases). CDR1 and CDR2 (germline): MNHEY, SVGAGI. This CDR3 comprises 14 residues. Trimming removed 2 bases from V and 6 bases from J, with 12 bases in between.

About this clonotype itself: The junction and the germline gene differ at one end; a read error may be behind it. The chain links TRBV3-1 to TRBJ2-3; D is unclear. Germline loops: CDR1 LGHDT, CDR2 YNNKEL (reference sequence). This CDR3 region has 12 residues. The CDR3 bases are TGTGCCAGCACCCAAGGATCAGATACGCAGTATTTT. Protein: CASTQGSDTQYF.

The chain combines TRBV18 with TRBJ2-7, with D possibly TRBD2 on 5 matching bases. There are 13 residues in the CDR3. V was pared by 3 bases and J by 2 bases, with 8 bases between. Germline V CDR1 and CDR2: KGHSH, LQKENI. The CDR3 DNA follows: TGTGCCAGCTCACCGGGGAGCACCTACGAGCAGTACTTC. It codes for CASSPGSTYEQYF.

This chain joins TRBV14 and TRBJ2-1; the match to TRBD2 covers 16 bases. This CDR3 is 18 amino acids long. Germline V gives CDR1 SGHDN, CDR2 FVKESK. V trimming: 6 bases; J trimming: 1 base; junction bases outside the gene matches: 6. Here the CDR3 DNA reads TGTGCCAGCAGACCCGGGACTAGCGGGGGGGGTTCCTACAATGAGCAGTTCTTC. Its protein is CASRPGTSGGGSYNEQFF.

The CDR3 DNA is TGTGCCAGCAATCTCGGGTGGAATCGGGACAATGAGCAGTTCTTC. Translated, it gives CASNLGWNRDNEQFF. V usage is TRBV6-1 and J usage is TRBJ2-1; D is unclear. The CDR3 is 15 residues long. Germline CDR1 and CDR2: MNHNS and SASEGT. Trimming stripped 7 bases from V and 5 bases from J, with 18 bases between.

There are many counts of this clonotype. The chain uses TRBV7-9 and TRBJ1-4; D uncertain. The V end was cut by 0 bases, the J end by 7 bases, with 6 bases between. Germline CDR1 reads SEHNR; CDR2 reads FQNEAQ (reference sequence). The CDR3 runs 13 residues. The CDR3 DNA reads TGTGCCAGCAGCTTAGCTGCAGCTGAAAAACTGTTTTTT. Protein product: CASSLAAAEKLFF.

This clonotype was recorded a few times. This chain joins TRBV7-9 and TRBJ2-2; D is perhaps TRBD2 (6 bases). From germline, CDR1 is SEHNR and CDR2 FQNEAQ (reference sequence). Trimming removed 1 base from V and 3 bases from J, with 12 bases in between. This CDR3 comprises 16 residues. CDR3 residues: CASSLVGGSYTGELFF. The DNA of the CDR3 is TGTGCCAGCAGCTTAGTCGGGGGTTCCTACACCGGGGAGCTGTTTTTT.

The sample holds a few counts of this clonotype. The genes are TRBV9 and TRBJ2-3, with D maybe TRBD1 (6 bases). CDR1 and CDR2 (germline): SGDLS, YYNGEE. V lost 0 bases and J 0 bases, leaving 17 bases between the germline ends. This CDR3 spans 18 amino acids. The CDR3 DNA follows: TGTGCCAGCAGCGTAGCACCTTTAGACAGGATGAGCACAGATACGCAGTATTTT. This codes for CASSVAPLDRMSTDTQYF.

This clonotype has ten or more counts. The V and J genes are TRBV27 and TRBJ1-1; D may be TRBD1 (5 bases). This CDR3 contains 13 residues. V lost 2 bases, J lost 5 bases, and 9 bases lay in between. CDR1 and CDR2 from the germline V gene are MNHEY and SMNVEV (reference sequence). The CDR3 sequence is CASSLGGVTEAFF. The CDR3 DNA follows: TGTGCCAGCAGTTTAGGGGGGGTTACTGAAGCTTTCTTT.

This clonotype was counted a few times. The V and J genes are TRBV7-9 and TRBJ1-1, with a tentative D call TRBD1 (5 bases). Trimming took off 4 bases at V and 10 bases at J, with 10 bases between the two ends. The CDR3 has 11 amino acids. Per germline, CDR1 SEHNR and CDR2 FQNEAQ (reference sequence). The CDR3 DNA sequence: TGTGCCAGCAGCTCCAGGGTGGGAGCTTTCTTT. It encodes CASSSRVGAFF.